Sequencing of this TCR beta chain was carried out in a study of blood T cell repertoires in COVID-19. Study-wide context: Sites in the United States, Italy and Spain provided acute and convalescent COVID-19 samples. PBMCs, B-cell-depleted T cells, or T cells provided the cDNA or gDNA that made up the material.

Methods used by the authors: Quantification of nucleated cells was approximated via reference gene primer amplification. Data came from immunoSEQ multiplex PCR; TCRdb stores just in-frame clones and leaves some out. V and J calls and clone size are copied from that table; D and trimming were computed from the DNA. Of around 200,000 clones listed, more than 65% are singletons. CDR1 is SGHAT, CDR2 FQNNGV, per germline. CDR3 size: 14 residues. Trimming left V 6 bases short and J 4 bases short, with 15 bases between. This TCR came from a human donor with acute or convalescent COVID-19. The donor label of this sample is uncertain. The chain joins TRBV11-2 to TRBJ1-1; D gene ambiguous. Input material: peripheral blood. CDR3 loop: CASSPRWAGTEAFF. CDR3 in DNA: TGTGCCAGCAGTCCCCGGTGGGCGGGCACTGAAGCTTTCTTT.